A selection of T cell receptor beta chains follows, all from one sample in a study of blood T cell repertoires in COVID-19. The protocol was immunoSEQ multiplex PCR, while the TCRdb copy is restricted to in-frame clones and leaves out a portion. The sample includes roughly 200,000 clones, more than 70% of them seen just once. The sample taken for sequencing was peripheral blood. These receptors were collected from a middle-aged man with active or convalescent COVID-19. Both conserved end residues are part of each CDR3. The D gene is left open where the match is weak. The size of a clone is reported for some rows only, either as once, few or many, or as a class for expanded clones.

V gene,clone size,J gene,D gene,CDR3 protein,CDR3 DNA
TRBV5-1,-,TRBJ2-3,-,CASSLELMTDTQYF,TGCGCCAGCAGCTTGGAACTGATGACAGATACGCAGTATTTT
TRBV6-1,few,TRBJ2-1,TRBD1,CASSEGQGDEQFF,TGTGCCAGCAGTGAGGGACAGGGGGATGAGCAGTTCTTC
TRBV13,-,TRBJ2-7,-,CASSSRDRYEQYF,TGTGCCAGCAGTTCGCGAGATCGTTACGAGCAGTACTTC
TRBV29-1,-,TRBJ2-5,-,CSVEARAQGTQYF,TGCAGCGTTGAAGCCAGGGCCCAGGGGACCCAGTACTTC
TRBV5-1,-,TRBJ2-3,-,CASKLAGTDTQYF,TGCGCCAGCAAACTTGCGGGCACAGATACGCAGTATTTT
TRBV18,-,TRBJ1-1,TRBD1,CASLGGQNTEAFF,TGTGCCAGCTTAGGGGGCCAGAACACTGAAGCTTTCTTT
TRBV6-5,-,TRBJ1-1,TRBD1,CASTHSGQGLIEAFF,TGTGCCAGCACTCATTCCGGACAGGGTCTTATTGAAGCTTTCTTT
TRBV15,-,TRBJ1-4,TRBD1,CATSRDRGLVEKLFF,TGTGCCACCAGCAGGGACAGGGGGCTGGTCGAAAAACTGTTTTTT
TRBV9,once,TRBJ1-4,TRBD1,CASSTGTGTNEKLFF,TGTGCCAGCAGCACAGGGACAGGGACGAATGAAAAACTGTTTTTT
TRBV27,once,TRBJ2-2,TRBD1,CASSSGGRRTGELFF,TGTGCCAGCAGTTCAGGGGGCAGACGAACCGGGGAGCTGTTTTTT
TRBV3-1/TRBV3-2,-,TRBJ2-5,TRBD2,CASSQGVGMWTSPETQYF,TGTGCCAGCAGCCAAGGAGTGGGAATGTGGACTAGTCCTGAGACCCAGTACTTC
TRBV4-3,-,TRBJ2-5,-,CASSKLRGTETQYF,TGCGCCAGCAGCAAACTCCGGGGGACGGAGACCCAGTACTTC
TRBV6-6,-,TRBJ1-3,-,CASRRSLSGNTIYF,TGTGCCAGCAGAAGGAGCCTCTCTGGAAACACCATATATTTT
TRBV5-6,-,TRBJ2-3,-,CASSLAGFSRSTDTQYF,TGTGCCAGCAGCTTGGCGGGGTTTTCCCGTAGCACAGATACGCAGTATTTT
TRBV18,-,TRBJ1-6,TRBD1,CASSPMDRGTNRDSPLHF,TGTGCCAGCTCACCAATGGACAGGGGGACCAACCGGGATTCACCCCTCCACTTT
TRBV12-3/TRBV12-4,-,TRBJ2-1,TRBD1,CASSSRQGNEQFF,TGTGCCAGCAGCAGCCGACAGGGGAATGAGCAGTTCTTC
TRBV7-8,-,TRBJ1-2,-,CASSFRTGVNDGYTF,TGTGCCAGCAGCTTCCGTACAGGCGTTAACGATGGCTACACCTTC
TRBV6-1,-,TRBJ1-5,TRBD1,CASSDFHRDSYSNQPQHF,TGTGCCAGCAGTGATTTCCATAGGGACAGCTATAGCAATCAGCCCCAGCATTTT
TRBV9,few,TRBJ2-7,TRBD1,CASSVAGGQGAGEQYF,TGTGCCAGCAGCGTAGCTGGGGGACAGGGGGCGGGGGAGCAGTACTTC
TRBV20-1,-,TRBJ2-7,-,CSATDLTGQSHTEQYF,TGCAGTGCTACTGACCTGACAGGCCAAAGCCACACCGAGCAGTACTTC
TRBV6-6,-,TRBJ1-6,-,CASRPRLDSPLHF,TGTGCCAGCAGACCCAGGCTGGATTCACCCCTCCACTTT
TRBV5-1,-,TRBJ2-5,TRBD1,CASSGPQGAFVQYF,TGCGCCAGCAGTGGGCCACAGGGGGCGTTTGTCCAGTACTTC
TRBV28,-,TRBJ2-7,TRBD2,CASSSPGTSREQYF,TGTGCCAGCAGTTCCCCCGGGACTAGTCGCGAGCAGTACTTC
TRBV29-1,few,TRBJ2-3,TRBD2,CSVQAGLAGGILDTQYF,TGCAGCGTACAGGCGGGACTAGCGGGAGGGATTCTGGATACGCAGTATTTT
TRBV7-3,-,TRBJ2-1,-,CASSLGLAPHEQFF,TGTGCCAGCAGCTTAGGGCTAGCCCCCCATGAGCAGTTCTTC
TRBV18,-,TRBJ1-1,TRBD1,CASSPRSWTGVMNTEAFF,TGTGCCAGCTCACCGCGGTCATGGACAGGGGTCATGAACACTGAAGCTTTCTTT
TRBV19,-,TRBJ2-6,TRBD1,CASSGQGPGANVLTF,TGTGCCAGTAGTGGACAGGGGCCTGGGGCCAACGTCCTGACTTTC
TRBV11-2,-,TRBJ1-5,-,CASSLVGRGLGQPQHF,TGTGCCAGCAGCTTAGTCGGCAGGGGATTAGGGCAGCCCCAGCATTTT
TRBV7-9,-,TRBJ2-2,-,CASSLGAYTGELFF,TGTGCCAGCAGCTTAGGGGCCTACACCGGGGAGCTGTTTTTT
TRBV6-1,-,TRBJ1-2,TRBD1,CASSEARTGNDYTF,TGTGCCAGCAGTGAAGCCCGGACAGGGAACGACTACACCTTC
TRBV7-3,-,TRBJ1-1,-,CASSLPLAEAFF,TGTGCCAGCAGCTTACCACTGGCTGAAGCTTTCTTT
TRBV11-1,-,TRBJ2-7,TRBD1,CASSSPQGAYYEQYF,TGTGCCAGCAGCTCACCACAGGGGGCTTACTACGAGCAGTACTTC
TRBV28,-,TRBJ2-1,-,CASGTGSYNEQFF,TGTGCCAGCGGTACAGGGTCCTACAATGAGCAGTTCTTC
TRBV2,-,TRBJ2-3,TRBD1,CASSPRQGGTDTQYF,TGTGCCAGCAGCCCTCGACAGGGAGGCACAGATACGCAGTATTTT
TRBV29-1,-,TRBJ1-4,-,CSVRRTNEKLFF,TGCAGCGTACGGAGGACGAATGAAAAACTGTTTTTT
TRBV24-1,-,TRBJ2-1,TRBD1,CATSDLTGARNNEQFF,TGTGCCACCAGTGATTTGACAGGGGCCAGAAACAATGAGCAGTTCTTC
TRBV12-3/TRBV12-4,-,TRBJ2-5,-,CASSTGRETQYF,TGTGCCAGCAGTACAGGGAGAGAGACCCAGTACTTC
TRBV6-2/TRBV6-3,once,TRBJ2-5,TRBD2,CASSYLASGGHWYF,TGTGCCAGCAGTTACCTCGCTAGCGGGGGACATTGGTACTTC
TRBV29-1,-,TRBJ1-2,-,CSVEVLLYRNYGYTF,TGCAGCGTTGAAGTTTTATTATACAGAAACTATGGCTACACCTTC
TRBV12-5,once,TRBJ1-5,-,CASGLFNSFRSGAQEPQHF,TGTGCTAGTGGTTTGTTCAACTCGTTTCGTTCAGGCGCCCAGGAGCCCCAGCATTTT
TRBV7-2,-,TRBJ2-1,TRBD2,CASSKLAGGYYNEQFF,TGTGCCAGCAGCAAACTAGCGGGGGGTTACTACAATGAGCAGTTCTTC
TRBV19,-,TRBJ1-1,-,CASTGGLRGTEAFF,TGTGCCAGTACCGGGGGACTCCGAGGGACTGAAGCTTTCTTT
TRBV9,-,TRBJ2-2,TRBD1,CASSGGQGGTGELFF,TGTGCCAGCAGCGGGGGACAGGGTGGCACCGGGGAGCTGTTTTTT
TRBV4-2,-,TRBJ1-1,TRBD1,CASSQGQGAAGTEAFF,TGTGCCAGCAGCCAAGGGCAGGGGGCTGCTGGGACTGAAGCTTTCTTT
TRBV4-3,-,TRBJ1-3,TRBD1,CASSQGTDRDGNTIYF,TGCGCCAGCAGCCAAGGCACGGACAGGGATGGAAACACCATATATTTT
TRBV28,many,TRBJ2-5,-,CASSLLGDGEETQYF,TGTGCCAGCAGTTTATTAGGGGATGGCGAAGAGACCCAGTACTTC
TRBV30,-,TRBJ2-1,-,CAWSGPYNEQFF,TGTGCCTGGAGTGGGCCCTACAATGAGCAGTTCTTC
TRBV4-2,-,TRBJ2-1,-,CASSQDLRRGYNEQFF,TGTGCCAGCAGCCAAGATCTGCGACGAGGCTACAATGAGCAGTTCTTC
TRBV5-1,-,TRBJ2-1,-,CASSLLHSTYNEQFF,TGCGCCAGCAGCTTGTTACATAGCACTTACAATGAGCAGTTCTTC
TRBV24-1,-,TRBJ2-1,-,CATSDPRDPGDEQFF,TGTGCCACCAGTGATCCCCGGGACCCGGGAGATGAGCAGTTCTTC
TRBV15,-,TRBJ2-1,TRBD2,CATSRGLAGGLNEQFF,TGTGCCACCAGCAGAGGATTAGCGGGGGGCCTGAATGAGCAGTTCTTC
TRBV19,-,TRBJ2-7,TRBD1,CASSIRAGTGGSYEQYF,TGTGCCAGTAGTATAAGGGCCGGGACAGGGGGATCCTACGAGCAGTACTTC
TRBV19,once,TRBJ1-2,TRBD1,CASRKGQGDYGYTF,TGTGCCTCGAGAAAGGGACAGGGGGACTATGGCTACACCTTC